These T cell receptor beta chains were read from a single sample in a study of T cell responses to AZD1222 COVID-19 vaccine. Sequenced by immunoSEQ multiplex PCR; TCRdb stores in-frame clones only, minus some. Of approximately 96,000 clones in the sample, about 86% were seen once. Sequenced here: peripheral blood, sampled 28 days after the second AZD1222 dose. These receptors all stem from an adult who received the AZD1222 COVID-19 vaccine. The CDR3 runs from the conserved cysteine through the conserved F or W. The D gene is left open where the match is weak. The size field is filled for only some rows; it gives once, few, many or a size class.

abundance	len	v_gene	j_gene	d_gene	CDR3nt	CDR3aa
few	14	TRBV27	TRBJ2-4	NA	TGTGCCAGCAGTCCCCGGGCATTGGGGGACATTCAGTACTTC	CASSPRALGDIQYF
NA	13	TRBV10-1	TRBJ1-2	NA	TGCGCCAGCAGCGGGAGGTCTGACTATGGCTACACCTTC	CASSGRSDYGYTF
NA	14	TRBV2	TRBJ2-7	TRBD2	TGTGCCAGCAGTGAGGGTCGGGGGGTCTACGAGCAGTACTTC	CASSEGRGVYEQYF
NA	14	TRBV24-1	TRBJ2-3	NA	TGTGCCACCAGTGACCCTCGACAGGTAGATACGCAGTATTTT	CATSDPRQVDTQYF
NA	16	TRBV18	TRBJ2-3	TRBD2	TGTGCCAGCTCACCACCGGGAGCGGGGGTAACAGATACGCAGTATTTT	CASSPPGAGVTDTQYF
NA	14	TRBV7-9	TRBJ1-5	NA	TGTGCCAGCAGCTCCCAGCATAGCAATCAGCCCCAGCATTTT	CASSSQHSNQPQHF
NA	13	TRBV10-2	TRBJ2-3	NA	TGCGCCAGCTTGGGCCTAGCAGGAGATACGCAGTATTTT	CASLGLAGDTQYF
NA	18	TRBV18	TRBJ2-7	TRBD1	TGTGCCAGCTCACCAGGGGACAGGGCTATTCAAGACAACTACGAGCAGTACTTC	CASSPGDRAIQDNYEQYF
NA	15	TRBV30	TRBJ2-4	TRBD2	TGTGCCTGGAGCAGGGAGGGGCGGGTCAAAAACATTCAGTACTTC	CAWSREGRVKNIQYF
NA	11	TRBV7-9	TRBJ1-1	NA	TGTGCCAGCAGCCCCACAGGGAAAGCTTTCTTT	CASSPTGKAFF
NA	14	TRBV24-1	TRBJ2-1	NA	TGTGCCACCAGTGATTCGGGTGAACGGAATGAGCAGTTCTTC	CATSDSGERNEQFF
NA	15	TRBV19	TRBJ1-1	NA	TGTGCCAGTAGTATTGGGGGAGGGGTGGGGACTGAAGCTTTCTTT	CASSIGGGVGTEAFF
NA	15	TRBV6-5	TRBJ1-4	TRBD1	TGTGCCAGCAGTTACGGGGGGACAGGAAATGAAAAACTGTTTTTT	CASSYGGTGNEKLFF
NA	13	TRBV7-8	TRBJ2-7	NA	TGTGCCAGCAGCTTAGCCGTGAGCTACGAGCAGTACTTC	CASSLAVSYEQYF
NA	19	TRBV6-2/TRBV6-3	TRBJ2-6	NA	TGTGCCAGCAGTTCCACTCTGGGGGCCGCTAAGCGTGGGGCCAACGTCCTGACTTTC	CASSSTLGAAKRGANVLTF
NA	15	TRBV3-1/TRBV3-2	TRBJ2-3	NA	TGTGCCAGCAGCCAAGGGCACAGCCAGCCAAATACGCAGTATTTT	CASSQGHSQPNTQYF
NA	15	TRBV7-9	TRBJ2-2	TRBD2	TGTGCCAGCAGCCCGGGACTAGCGGGATTAATGGAGCTGTTTTTT	CASSPGLAGLMELFF
NA	14	TRBV29-1	TRBJ1-1	TRBD1	TGCTTCGGGGACAGGGCCTCCTTGAACACTGAAGCTTTCTTT	CFGDRASLNTEAFF
NA	12	TRBV2	TRBJ2-2	NA	TGTGCCAGCGTAGGGAACACCGGGGAGCTGTTTTTT	CASVGNTGELFF
NA	13	TRBV12-3/TRBV12-4	TRBJ2-7	NA	TGTGCCAGCAGTTTAGGAACGGGGGACGAGCAGTACTTC	CASSLGTGDEQYF
NA	16	TRBV4-1	TRBJ2-7	NA	TGCGCCAGCAGCCAAGACCACAGGCCCTTCCCCTACGAGCAGTACTTC	CASSQDHRPFPYEQYF
NA	14	TRBV2	TRBJ2-3	TRBD2	TGTGCCAGCACTGGAGAGGCGGGGGGGGATACGCAGTATTTT	CASTGEAGGDTQYF
NA	13	TRBV5-1	TRBJ2-2	NA	TGCGCCAGCAGGGTTGGAGGGACCGGGGAGCTGTTTTTT	CASRVGGTGELFF
NA	12	TRBV2	TRBJ2-7	NA	TGTGCCAGCAGTGCTCGGTTGGGGGAGCAGTACTTC	CASSARLGEQYF
NA	13	TRBV30	TRBJ2-7	TRBD1	TGTGCCTGGAGAGGGGGCAGGGGGTTCGAGCAGTACTTC	CAWRGGRGFEQYF
once	15	TRBV3-1/TRBV3-2	TRBJ1-2	NA	TGTGCCAGCAGCCAAGTTAACCTGAGAGGTTATGGCTACACCTTC	CASSQVNLRGYGYTF
NA	16	TRBV5-1	TRBJ2-3	NA	TGCGCCAGCATGCGAGGGGAGGGACAGTCCACAGATACGCAGTATTTT	CASMRGEGQSTDTQYF
once	14	TRBV19	TRBJ2-1	TRBD2	TGTGCCAGTATGCGGGAGACACCCTACAATGAGCAGTTCTTC	CASMRETPYNEQFF
NA	12	TRBV11-2	TRBJ2-4	NA	TGTGCCAGCAGCCCCCTTGGTAACATTCAGTACTTC	CASSPLGNIQYF
NA	17	TRBV6-2/TRBV6-3	TRBJ2-1	TRBD2	TGTGCCAGCACCCCTCCGGGACTAGCGGGTGTGCAGAATGAGCAGTTCTTC	CASTPPGLAGVQNEQFF
few	14	TRBV9	TRBJ1-2	TRBD1	TGTGCCAGCAGCCCTCGGACAGGGACCTATGGCTACACCTTC	CASSPRTGTYGYTF
NA	16	TRBV4-1	TRBJ1-2	NA	TGCGCCAGCAGCCAAGAGCCCTTCGGGCAGGGCTATGGCTACACCTTC	CASSQEPFGQGYGYTF
NA	13	TRBV21-1	TRBJ2-7	NA	TGTGCCAGCACGACCGGGACAGGGAACGAGCAGTACTTC	CASTTGTGNEQYF
NA	16	TRBV6-2/TRBV6-3	TRBJ2-3	TRBD2	TGTGCCAGCAGCAGGGGACTAGCGTTAATCACAGATACGCAGTATTTT	CASSRGLALITDTQYF
NA	13	TRBV6-5	TRBJ2-1	NA	TGTGCCAGCAGTTCCCCCATCGTAAATGAGCAGTTCTTC	CASSSPIVNEQFF
once	16	TRBV4-1	TRBJ2-7	NA	TGCGCCAGCAGCCAAGTGGCGGGACCTTACTCCTACGAGCAGTACTTC	CASSQVAGPYSYEQYF
NA	14	TRBV11-2	TRBJ2-1	TRBD2	TGTGCCAGCAGCATTACTAGCGGGAGGAATGAGCAGTTCTTC	CASSITSGRNEQFF
NA	12	TRBV3-1/TRBV3-2	TRBJ2-3	NA	TGTGCCAGCAGCCAAACACAGGATACGCAGTATTTT	CASSQTQDTQYF
NA	16	TRBV5-4	TRBJ2-3	NA	TGTGCCAGCAGCTTACGCACAGGGAGGGGCACAGATACGCAGTATTTT	CASSLRTGRGTDTQYF
NA	15	TRBV5-4	TRBJ2-7	TRBD2	TGTGCCAGCAGCTTGGAGCAGCGGGGGCCCTACGAGCAGTACTTC	CASSLEQRGPYEQYF
NA	11	TRBV20-1	TRBJ2-3	NA	TGCAGTGCTAGTGGGGTAGATACGCAGTATTTT	CSASGVDTQYF
NA	15	TRBV19	TRBJ1-1	TRBD1	TGTGCCAGTAGTATTCCGGACAGGCCCCACACTGAAGCTTTCTTT	CASSIPDRPHTEAFF
NA	14	TRBV6-5	TRBJ2-2	NA	TGTGCCAGCTGCTCGGGCGCAAACACCGGGGAGCTGTTTTTT	CASCSGANTGELFF
NA	13	TRBV11-3	TRBJ2-2	NA	TGTGCCAGCAGCCGGACAGCCACCGGGGAGCTGTTTTTT	CASSRTATGELFF
NA	17	TRBV3-1/TRBV3-2	TRBJ1-2	NA	TGTGCCAGCAGCCAATGGACAGAAGGGATCACCATCTATGGCTACACCTTC	CASSQWTEGITIYGYTF
NA	18	TRBV5-1	TRBJ2-5	TRBD2	TGCGCCAGCAGCTTGGCGGGGACTAGCGGGACCCCGGGGGAGACCCAGTACTTC	CASSLAGTSGTPGETQYF
once	16	TRBV5-4	TRBJ1-1	TRBD1	TGTGCCAGCAGCCCCGGTGGGACAGGGAGGTTCACTGAAGCTTTCTTT	CASSPGGTGRFTEAFF
NA	14	TRBV5-1	TRBJ1-1	NA	TGCGCCAGCAGCTTGGGACGGAGAGTCACTGAAGCTTTCTTT	CASSLGRRVTEAFF
NA	15	TRBV19	TRBJ2-2	NA	TGTGCCAGTAGTCCGGCAGGGCCGAACACCGGGGAGCTGTTTTTT	CASSPAGPNTGELFF
NA	14	TRBV4-1	TRBJ1-5	NA	TGCGCCAGCAGCCAGGCAGGGTCCCCTCAGCCCCAGCATTTT	CASSQAGSPQPQHF
NA	15	TRBV10-2	TRBJ1-2	NA	TGCGCCAGCAGCGAGGACTTAACAGGGTTAAGGGGCTACACCTTC	CASSEDLTGLRGYTF
NA	16	TRBV6-6	TRBJ2-7	NA	TGTGCCAGCAGCCCCCGGGACGGAGGGGGGGCCTACGAGCAGTACTTC	CASSPRDGGGAYEQYF
NA	14	TRBV19	TRBJ2-4	NA	TGTGCCAGTACGAGGGGGGGCGCGGGAAACATTCAGTACTTC	CASTRGGAGNIQYF
NA	16	TRBV4-3	TRBJ2-6	NA	TGCGCCAGCAGCCAGGCTACAGGGTCAGGGGCCAACGTCCTGACTTTC	CASSQATGSGANVLTF
NA	14	TRBV28	TRBJ2-7	NA	TGTGCCAGCAGTCTACTCGACAGTACCTACGAGCAGTACTTC	CASSLLDSTYEQYF